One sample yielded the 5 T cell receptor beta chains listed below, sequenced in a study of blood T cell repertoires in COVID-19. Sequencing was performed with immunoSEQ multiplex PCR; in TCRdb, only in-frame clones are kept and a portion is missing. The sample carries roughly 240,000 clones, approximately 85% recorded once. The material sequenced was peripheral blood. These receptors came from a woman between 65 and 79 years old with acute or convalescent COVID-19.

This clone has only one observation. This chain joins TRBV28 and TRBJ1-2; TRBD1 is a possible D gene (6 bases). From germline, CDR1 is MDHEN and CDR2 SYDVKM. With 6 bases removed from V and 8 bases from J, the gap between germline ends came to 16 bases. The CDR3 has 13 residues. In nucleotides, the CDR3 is TGTGCCAGCAGACCGGGACATGCCCCGGGCTACACCTTC. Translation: CASRPGHAPGYTF.

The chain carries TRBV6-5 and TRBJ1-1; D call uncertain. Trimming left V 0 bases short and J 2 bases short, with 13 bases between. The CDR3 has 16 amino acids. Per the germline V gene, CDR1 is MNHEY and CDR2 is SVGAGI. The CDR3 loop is CASSYSNIRLNTEAFF. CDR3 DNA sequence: TGTGCCAGCAGTTACTCGAATATCAGACTCAACACTGAAGCTTTCTTT.

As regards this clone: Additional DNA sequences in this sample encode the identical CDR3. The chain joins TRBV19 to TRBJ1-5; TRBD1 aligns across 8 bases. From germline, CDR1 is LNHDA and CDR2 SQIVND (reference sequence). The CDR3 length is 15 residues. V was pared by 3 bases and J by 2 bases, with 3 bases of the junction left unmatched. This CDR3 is CASSIYRGGNQPQHF. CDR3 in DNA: TGTGCCAGTAGTATTTACAGGGGGGGCAATCAGCCCCAGCATTTT.

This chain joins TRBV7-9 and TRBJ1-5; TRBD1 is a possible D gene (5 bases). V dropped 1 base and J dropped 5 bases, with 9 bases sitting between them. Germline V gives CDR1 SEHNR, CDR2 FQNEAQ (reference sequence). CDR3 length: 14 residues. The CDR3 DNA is TGTGCCAGCAGCTTAGAAACAGGAGATCAGCCCCAGCATTTT. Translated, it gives CASSLETGDQPQHF. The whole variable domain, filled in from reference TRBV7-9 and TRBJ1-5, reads DTGVSQNPRHKITKRGQNVTFRCDPISEHNRLYWYRQTLGQGPEFLTYFQNEAQLEKSRLLSDRFSAERPKGSFSTLEIQRTEQGDSAMYLCASSLETGDQPQHFGDGTRLSIL.

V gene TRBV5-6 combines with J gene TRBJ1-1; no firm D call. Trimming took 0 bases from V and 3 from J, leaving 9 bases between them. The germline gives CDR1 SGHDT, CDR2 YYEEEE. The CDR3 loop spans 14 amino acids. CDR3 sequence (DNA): TGTGCCAGCAGCTTGGCCGGGATTTACACTGAAGCTTTCTTT. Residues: CASSLAGIYTEAFF.